This T cell receptor beta chain was recorded in a study of vaccination and CD4 T cells after COVID-19. Worth noting for this clonotype: The antigen is undetermined.

The sample's treatment: roughly 10-day PBMC culture with coronavirus spike peptide pools or control peptides (ViraFEST assay). The CDR3 loop spans 13 amino acids. The V end lost 3 bases, the J end lost 7 bases, and 13 bases lay between the germline ends. Germline V gene lookup returns CDR1 DFQATT and CDR2 SNEGSKA (reference sequence). The Oncomine TCR Beta short-read assay sequenced DNA from cultured CD4+ T cells. MiXCR, applied by TCRdb to the PCR reads, yields one record per CDR3 protein. The repertoire holds under 20,000 distinct CDR3 sequences, with 72% as singletons. This TCR was sampled from a human donor who had recovered from COVID-19. This chain uses TRBV20-1 with TRBJ1-5; TRBD1 is a possible D gene (5 bases). Material: CD4+ T cells from blood, cultured in vitro. The CDR3 bases are TGCAGTGCTAGTAAGCAGGAGGGGCAGCCCCAGCATTTT. Translated, it gives CSASKQEGQPQHF.